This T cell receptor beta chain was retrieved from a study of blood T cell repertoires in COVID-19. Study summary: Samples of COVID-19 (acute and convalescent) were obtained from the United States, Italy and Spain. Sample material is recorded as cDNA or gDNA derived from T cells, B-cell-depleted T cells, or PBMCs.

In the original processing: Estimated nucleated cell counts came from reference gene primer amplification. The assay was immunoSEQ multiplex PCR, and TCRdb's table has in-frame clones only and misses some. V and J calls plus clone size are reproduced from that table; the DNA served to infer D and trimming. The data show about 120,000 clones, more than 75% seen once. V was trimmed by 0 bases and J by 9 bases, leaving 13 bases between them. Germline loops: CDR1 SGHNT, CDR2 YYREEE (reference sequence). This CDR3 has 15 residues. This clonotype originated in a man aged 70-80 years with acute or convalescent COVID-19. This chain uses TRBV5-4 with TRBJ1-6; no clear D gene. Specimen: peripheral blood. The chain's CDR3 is CASSLDGVGSSPLHF. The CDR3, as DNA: TGTGCCAGCAGCTTGGACGGCGTAGGGAGTTCACCCCTCCACTTT. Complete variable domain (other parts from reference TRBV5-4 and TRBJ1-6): ETGVTQSPTHLIKTRGQQVTLRCSSQSGHNTVSWYQQALGQGPQFIFQYYREEENGRGNFPPRFSGLQFPNYSSELNVNALELDDSALYLCASSLDGVGSSPLHFGNGTRLTVT.